Detailed here is one TCR beta chain. Its antigen is undetermined. This CDR3 region has 15 residues. Trimming cost V 6 bases and J 0 bases; bases outside gene matches: 5. Germline lookup yields CDR1 LNHDA and CDR2 SQIVND (reference sequence). The sample originates from a study of cytomegalovirus exposure and HLA in healthy donors. The PCR used 60 Vbeta and 13 Jbeta primers. Libraries were prepared by immunoSEQ multiplex PCR; TCRdb keeps only in-frame clonotypes and omits some of them. The table includes roughly 120,000 clones, about 80% detected once. Whole-study results and caveats: In a later analysis, parvovirus B19, influenza, CMV and Epstein-Barr virus appeared linked to several top co-occurrence clusters. The dataset shows that most TCR sequences were rare, while some public TCRs occurred in many donors. There were three CMV-associated chains whose specificity for CMV antigens was confirmed in vitro. In a later analysis, approximately 15,000 TCR beta sequences were associated with HLA alleles at 0.05 false discovery rate.

The chain combines TRBV19 with TRBJ1-5; 7 bases match TRBD1. The sequencing sample was made of PBMCs. The clonotype comes from a man between 45 and 60 years old in good health and CMV-seropositive. CDR3 in DNA: TGTGCCAGTAGGAGAGGGGGCGTTAGCAATCAGCCCCAGCATTTT. This encodes CASRRGGVSNQPQHF.